Listed below are T cell receptor beta chains from one sample, sequenced in a study of blood T cell repertoires in COVID-19. Method: immunoSEQ multiplex PCR; TCRdb's copy keeps in-frame clones and lacks some. The data contain 150,000 to 200,000 clones, roughly 80% of them singletons. The sequencing sample was made of PBMCs or T cells enriched from blood (not recorded which). Source of these receptors: a man aged 45-65 years who had recovered from COVID-19. Both conserved end residues are part of each CDR3. A D gene is named only where the DNA matches it firmly. The size field is filled for only some rows; it gives once, few, many or a size class.

V	J	size	D	CDR3	DNA
TRBV5-1	TRBJ1-3	.	TRBD1	CASSPHGQGAIGGNTIYF	TGCGCCAGCAGCCCCCATGGGCAGGGGGCTATCGGCGGAAACACCATATATTTT
TRBV6-5	TRBJ2-7	.	TRBD1	CASGPGQGSYEQYF	TGTGCCAGCGGCCCGGGACAGGGGTCCTACGAGCAGTACTTC
TRBV19	TRBJ1-5	.	.	CASSMGEGQPQHF	TGTGCCAGTAGTATGGGCGAGGGTCAGCCCCAGCATTTT
TRBV5-1	TRBJ1-3	.	.	CASSPPQGSGNTIYF	TGCGCCAGCAGTCCCCCCCAGGGCTCTGGAAACACCATATATTTT
TRBV5-4	TRBJ2-5	.	TRBD2	CASSQGSGGETQYF	TGTGCCAGCAGTCAGGGGTCGGGGGGGGAGACCCAGTACTTC
TRBV18	TRBJ1-1	once	TRBD1	CASSPTTGGTNTEAFF	TGTGCCAGCTCACCCACGACAGGGGGCACGAACACTGAAGCTTTCTTT
TRBV5-4	TRBJ2-5	.	TRBD2	CASSHPAETGGSTQYF	TGTGCCAGCAGCCACCCGGCAGAGACCGGGGGGTCCACCCAGTACTTC
TRBV5-5	TRBJ2-1	few	TRBD2	CASSLVTTSGAELVQFF	TGTGCCAGCAGCTTGGTAACCACTAGCGGGGCGGAGTTGGTGCAGTTCTTC
TRBV27	TRBJ2-7	few	.	CASSAWDTYYEQYF	TGTGCCAGCAGTGCCTGGGACACTTATTACGAGCAGTACTTC
TRBV18	TRBJ2-7	.	TRBD1	CASSPPSRRGRDEQYF	TGTGCCAGCTCACCACCGTCGCGCAGGGGGCGGGACGAGCAGTACTTC
TRBV18	TRBJ2-1	.	TRBD2	CASSPLGLAGGSSYNEQFF	TGTGCCAGCTCACCGCTAGGACTAGCGGGAGGGAGCTCCTACAATGAGCAGTTCTTC
TRBV6-1	TRBJ1-2	.	.	CASSEGSANYGYTF	TGTGCCAGCAGTGAAGGGTCAGCTAACTATGGCTACACCTTC
TRBV19	TRBJ2-1	.	.	CASSPRGGARGNEQFF	TGTGCCAGTAGTCCCCGTGGGGGCGCGAGGGGCAATGAGCAGTTCTTC
TRBV6-1	TRBJ1-2	.	.	CASSESVSGVDRGYTF	TGTGCCAGCAGTGAATCTGTCAGCGGAGTGGACAGAGGCTACACCTTC
TRBV28	TRBJ1-6	.	.	CASNRSWGSGNSPLHF	TGTGCCAGCAATCGGTCCTGGGGCAGTGGTAATTCACCCCTCCACTTT
TRBV6-5	TRBJ1-2	.	.	CASTFQGNGYTF	TGTGCCAGCACTTTTCAGGGGAATGGCTACACCTTC
TRBV5-1	TRBJ1-1	.	TRBD1	CASSSGQGLAEAFF	TGCGCCAGCAGCTCAGGACAGGGTTTGGCCGAAGCTTTCTTT
TRBV25-1	TRBJ2-3	once	.	CASSESVASSTDTQYF	TGTGCCAGCAGTGAATCAGTAGCGAGTAGCACAGATACGCAGTATTTT
TRBV19	TRBJ2-7	.	TRBD1	CASSMRTGAWGEQYF	TGTGCCAGTAGTATGAGAACAGGGGCGTGGGGCGAGCAGTACTTC
TRBV18	TRBJ2-7	few	TRBD2	CASSPRPSGPGGYEQYF	TGTGCCAGCTCACCACGGCCTAGCGGCCCGGGGGGCTACGAGCAGTACTTC
TRBV7-9	TRBJ2-4	once	.	CASSPGESIQYF	TGTGCCAGCAGCCCAGGGGAAAGCATTCAGTACTTC
TRBV19	TRBJ2-3	.	.	CASSIVPTPVGAPTFYTDTQYF	TGTGCCAGTAGTATAGTCCCTACACCGGTGGGGGCACCAACTTTTTACACAGATACGCAGTATTTT
TRBV6-5	TRBJ2-7	.	TRBD1	CASREGAPGHYEQYF	TGTGCCAGCCGAGAGGGGGCCCCCGGACACTACGAGCAGTACTTC
TRBV6-1	TRBJ2-3	.	.	CASFRGTDTQYF	TGTGCCAGCTTTCGGGGCACAGATACGCAGTATTTT
TRBV21-1	TRBJ2-7	.	.	CASRLTGAPETHYEQYF	TGTGCCAGCAGGTTGACAGGGGCCCCTGAGACCCACTACGAGCAGTACTTC
TRBV6-4	TRBJ2-2	.	.	CASSQAGPGSGELFF	TGTGCCAGCAGTCAAGCGGGCCCCGGGTCCGGGGAGCTGTTTTTT
TRBV12-5	TRBJ1-2	.	.	CASGPASGHGYTF	TGTGCTAGTGGTCCCGCCTCAGGGCACGGCTACACCTTC
TRBV19	TRBJ2-5	.	TRBD2	CASRHTSGETQYF	TGTGCCAGTAGACATACTAGCGGGGAGACCCAGTACTTC
TRBV10-2	TRBJ1-4	.	TRBD1	CASQEGTAGSEKLFF	TGCGCCAGCCAAGAAGGGACAGCCGGGAGTGAAAAACTGTTTTTT
TRBV6-1	TRBJ1-5	.	.	CASSEGGDLNQPQHF	TGTGCCAGCAGTGAAGGAGGGGACTTAAATCAGCCCCAGCATTTT
TRBV5-5	TRBJ2-7	few	.	CASSRTAYEQYF	TGTGCCAGCAGCCGGACAGCCTACGAGCAGTACTTC
TRBV18	TRBJ1-1	.	TRBD1	CASSPRQSLGQAIMNTEAFF	TGTGCCAGCTCACCAAGGCAATCTTTAGGACAGGCGATCATGAACACTGAAGCTTTCTTT
TRBV5-1	TRBJ2-7	.	TRBD1	CASSARTGGSYEQYF	TGCGCCAGCAGCGCCCGGACAGGGGGTTCCTACGAGCAGTACTTC
TRBV5-1	TRBJ1-6	.	.	CASSLVQGRRHNSPLHF	TGCGCCAGCAGCTTGGTGCAGGGCCGACGACATAATTCACCCCTCCACTTT